The present entry profiles one T cell receptor (beta chain) with its context. The source of the sample is a study of T-cell memory formation after mild COVID-19. The ends were cut back, 1 base at V and 10 bases at J, with 7 bases in the middle. CDR3 length: 12 amino acids. The germline CDR1 and CDR2 sequences are MNHEY and SMNVEV (reference sequence). TCRdb analysed the 5' RACE reads with MiXCR anew, one entry per CDR3 protein. The sample has fewer than 300,000 distinct CDR3 sequences; 16% are singletons. The chain carries TRBV27 and TRBJ1-4, with D maybe TRBD1 (5 bases). The sequence derives from a man aged 18 to 30 who had mild COVID-19 (a few samples of this study predate the infection). Cell type and time point are not known. Sequenced material: PBMCs or a T cell subset sorted from them (not recorded which). The CDR3 region is CASSLFGGKLFF. CDR3 coding DNA: TGTGCCAGCAGTTTATTCGGGGGAAAACTGTTTTTT. Using reference TRBV27 and TRBJ1-4 for the parts outside the CDR3, the full variable domain is EAQVTQNPRYLITVTGKKLTVTCSQNMNHEYMSWYRQDPGLGLRQIYYSMNVEVTDKGDVPEGYKVSRKEKRNFPLILESPSPNQTSLYFCASSLFGGKLFFGSGTQLSVL.